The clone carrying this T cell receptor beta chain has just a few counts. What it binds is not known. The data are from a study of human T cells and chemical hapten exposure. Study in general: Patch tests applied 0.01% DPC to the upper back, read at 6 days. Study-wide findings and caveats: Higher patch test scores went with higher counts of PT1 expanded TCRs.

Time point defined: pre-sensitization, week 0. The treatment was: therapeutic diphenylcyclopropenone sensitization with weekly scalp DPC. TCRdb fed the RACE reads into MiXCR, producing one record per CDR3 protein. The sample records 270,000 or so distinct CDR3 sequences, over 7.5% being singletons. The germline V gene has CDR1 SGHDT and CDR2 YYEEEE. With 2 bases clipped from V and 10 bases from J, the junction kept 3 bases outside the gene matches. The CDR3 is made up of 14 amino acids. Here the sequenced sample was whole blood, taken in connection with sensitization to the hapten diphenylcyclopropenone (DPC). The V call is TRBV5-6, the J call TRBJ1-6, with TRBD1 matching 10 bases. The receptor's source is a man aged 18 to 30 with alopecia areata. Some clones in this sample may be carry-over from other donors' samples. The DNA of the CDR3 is TGTGCCAGCAGCTTAGGGACAGGGGACTCACCCCTCCACTTT. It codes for CASSLGTGDSPLHF.